This TCR beta chain was sequenced in a study of cytomegalovirus exposure and HLA in healthy donors. Study findings and constraints: An ancestry cluster, one associated with Asian ancestry, reportedly showed fewer N-insertions than the roughly 700-donor mean in a later analysis.

In regard to this clone: Its specificity is unknown.

CDR1 is MNHEY, CDR2 SVGAGI, per germline. This CDR3 contains 13 residues. V was cut by 5 bases and J by 10 bases, with 15 bases left in between. PCR amplification relied on 60 Vbeta primers (plus 13 Jbeta primers). The data were produced by immunoSEQ multiplex PCR, yet TCRdb's version contains in-frame clones alone and is incomplete. The sample holds around 150,000 clones, about four fifths seen once. At sampling all donors were nominally healthy, likely with unrecorded immune exposures. The J gene is TRBJ2-1, the V gene TRBV6-5; D call uncertain. This receptor was taken from a woman aged 50 to 60 in good health and CMV-seronegative. Material for sequencing was PBMCs. CDR3 region: CASSPYAGFEQFF. For the CDR3, the DNA is TGTGCCAGCAGTCCCTACGCCGGGTTCGAGCAGTTCTTC.